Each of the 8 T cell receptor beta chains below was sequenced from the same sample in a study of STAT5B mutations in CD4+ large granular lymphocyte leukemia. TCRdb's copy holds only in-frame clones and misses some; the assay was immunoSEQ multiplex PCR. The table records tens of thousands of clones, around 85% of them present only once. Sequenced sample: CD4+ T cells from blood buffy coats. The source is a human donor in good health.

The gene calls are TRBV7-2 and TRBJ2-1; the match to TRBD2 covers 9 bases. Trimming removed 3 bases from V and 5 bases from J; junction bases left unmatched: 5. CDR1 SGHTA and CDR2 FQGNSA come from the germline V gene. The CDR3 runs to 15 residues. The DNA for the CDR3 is TGTGCCAGCAGCTTCTTAGCGGGGGCCAACAATGAGCAGTTCTTC. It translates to CASSFLAGANNEQFF.

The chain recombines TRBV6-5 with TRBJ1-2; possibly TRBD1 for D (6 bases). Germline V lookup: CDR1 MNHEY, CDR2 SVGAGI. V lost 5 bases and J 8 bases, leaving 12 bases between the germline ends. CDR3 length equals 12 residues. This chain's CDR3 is CASSQHRDGYTF. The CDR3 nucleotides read TGTGCCAGCAGTCAACACAGGGACGGCTACACCTTC.

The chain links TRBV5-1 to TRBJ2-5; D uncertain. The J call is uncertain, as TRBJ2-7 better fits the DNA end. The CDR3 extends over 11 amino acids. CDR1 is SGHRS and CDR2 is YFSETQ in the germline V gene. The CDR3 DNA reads TGCGCCAGCAGCTTGGAGAGCGAGCAGTACTTC. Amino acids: CASSLESEQYF.

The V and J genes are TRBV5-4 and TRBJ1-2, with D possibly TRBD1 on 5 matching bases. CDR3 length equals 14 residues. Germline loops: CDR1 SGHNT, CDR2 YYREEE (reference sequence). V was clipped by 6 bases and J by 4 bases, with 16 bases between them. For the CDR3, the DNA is TGTGCCAGCACCCTGGGGCGGGGAACCTATGGCTACACCTTC. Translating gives CASTLGRGTYGYTF.

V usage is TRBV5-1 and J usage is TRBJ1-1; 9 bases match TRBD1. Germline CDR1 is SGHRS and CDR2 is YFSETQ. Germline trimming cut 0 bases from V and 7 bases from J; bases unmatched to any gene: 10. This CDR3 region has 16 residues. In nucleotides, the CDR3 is TGCGCCAGCAGCTTGGTACAGGGGGCCTTGTCATTTGAAGCTTTCTTT. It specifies CASSLVQGALSFEAFF.

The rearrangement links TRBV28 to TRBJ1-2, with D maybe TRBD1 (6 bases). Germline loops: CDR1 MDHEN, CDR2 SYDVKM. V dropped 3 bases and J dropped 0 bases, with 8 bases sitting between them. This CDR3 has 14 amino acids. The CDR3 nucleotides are TGTGCCAGCAGTTTCCACAGGGCTAACTATGGCTACACCTTC. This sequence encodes CASSFHRANYGYTF.

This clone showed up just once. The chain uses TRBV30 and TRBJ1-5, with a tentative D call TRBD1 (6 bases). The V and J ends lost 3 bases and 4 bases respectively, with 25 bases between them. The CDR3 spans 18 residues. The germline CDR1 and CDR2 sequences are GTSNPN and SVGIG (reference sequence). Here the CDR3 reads CAWREGRDTMAGNQPQHF. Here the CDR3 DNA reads TGTGCCTGGAGGGAAGGTAGGGACACCATGGCGGGGAATCAGCCCCAGCATTTT.

The CDR3 coding sequence is TGTGCCAGCAGCGCCGGGACACAAGGAAGGGAGACCCAGTACTTC. Translated, it gives CASSAGTQGRETQYF. This chain links TRBV9 with TRBJ2-5; tentatively, D is TRBD1 (6 bases). The CDR3 has 15 amino acids. Trimming took 3 bases from V and 5 from J, leaving 17 bases between them. Looked up from germline, CDR1 is SGDLS and CDR2 is YYNGEE.